The clone carrying this TCR beta chain was counted a few times. Its antigen is as yet unknown. The CDR3 consists of 12 residues. Germline V gene sequence: CDR1 SEHNR, CDR2 FQNEAQ (reference sequence). V was shortened by 8 bases and J by 5 bases, with 10 bases between the two germline ends. Treatment meaning: roughly 11-day PBMC culture with coronavirus spike peptide pools or control peptides (ViraFEST assay). ViraFEST grew antigen-specific T cells using peptide pools, then sequenced TCRs. This entry belongs to a study of vaccination and CD4 T cells after COVID-19. About the study: Cells were stimulated with overlapping spike peptides from SARS-CoV-2, HCoV-NL63, HCoV-OC43 and HCoV-229E.

Cultured CD4+ T cell DNA underwent sequencing with the Oncomine TCR Beta short-read assay. CD4+ T cells were cultured, and genomic DNA was extracted from them. TCRdb called the PCR reads again in MiXCR, with one record for every CDR3 protein. The data show over 20,000 distinct CDR3 sequences, 50% to 65% seen once. The receptor was isolated from a human donor who had recovered from COVID-19. Sample: CD4+ T cells from blood, cultured in vitro. The chain uses TRBV7-9 and TRBJ1-5; D ambiguous. This CDR3 reads CASGDGDQPQHF. The CDR3 bases are TGTGCCAGCGGCGACGGGGATCAGCCCCAGCATTTT.